A selection of T cell receptor beta chains follows, all from one sample in a study of blood T cell repertoires in COVID-19. Generated by immunoSEQ multiplex PCR, the TCRdb table keeps only in-frame clones and is missing some. The profile shows 200,000 to 250,000 clones, 80% to 85% of them singletons. The sample comprised peripheral blood. The source of these receptors is a woman aged 55-69 years who had recovered from COVID-19. The CDR3 runs from the conserved cysteine through the conserved F or W. The D gene is left open where the match is weak. Clone size is not always given. Where it is, it says once, few, many or a class for expanded clones.

TRBJ1-2,TRBV4-1,once,TRBD1,CASSQERGTGSYGYTF,TGCGCCAGCAGCCAAGAACGAGGGACAGGCTCTTATGGCTACACCTTC
TRBJ2-1,TRBV5-1,-,TRBD2,CASSPTSGGAEGRGSNEQFF,TGCGCCAGCAGCCCGACTAGCGGGGGGGCAGAGGGTCGGGGATCCAATGAGCAGTTCTTC
TRBJ1-1,TRBV4-1,-,-,CASSQETGGSGEAFF,TGCGCCAGCAGCCAAGAGACGGGGGGCTCCGGTGAAGCTTTCTTT
TRBJ2-3,TRBV5-8,-,TRBD1,CASSLRTGVKDTQYF,TGTGCCAGCAGTCTTAGGACAGGGGTAAAAGATACGCAGTATTTT
TRBJ1-1,TRBV7-8,once,-,CASSFGGETEAFF,TGTGCCAGCAGCTTTGGTGGGGAGACTGAAGCTTTCTTT
TRBJ2-5,TRBV10-2,-,TRBD2,CASSATSGVQETQYF,TGCGCCAGCAGTGCCACTAGCGGGGTACAAGAGACCCAGTACTTC
TRBJ1-1,TRBV10-3,-,-,CAINGQTNTEAFF,TGTGCCATCAATGGACAGACGAACACTGAAGCTTTCTTT
TRBJ2-7,TRBV19,few,TRBD1,CASSIGRGEQYF,TGTGCCAGTAGTATCGGCAGGGGGGAGCAGTACTTC
TRBJ1-2,TRBV19,-,TRBD1,CASTRDRGDYGYTF,TGTGCCAGTACCAGGGACAGGGGGGACTATGGCTACACCTTC
TRBJ1-2,TRBV20-1,-,-,CSASSQFLYGYTF,TGCAGTGCTAGTTCTCAGTTCCTTTATGGCTACACCTTC
TRBJ1-1,TRBV7-6,-,TRBD1,CASSLGGQGSRTEAFF,TGTGCCAGCAGCTTAGGCGGACAGGGTTCTCGCACTGAAGCTTTCTTT
TRBJ2-5,TRBV6-2/TRBV6-3,-,-,CASSYGGQWERSREYF,TGTGCCAGCAGTTACGGAGGGCAATGGGAAAGGTCCAGAGAGTACTTC
TRBJ1-1,TRBV4-3,-,-,CASSQDRVTPWNTEAFF,TGCGCCAGCAGCCAAGACAGGGTAACACCTTGGAACACTGAAGCTTTCTTT
TRBJ2-7,TRBV4-1,-,TRBD1,CASSPGGGGPGNEQYF,TGCGCCAGCAGCCCAGGGGGTGGCGGGCCGGGGAACGAGCAGTACTTC
TRBJ1-1,TRBV11-2,-,TRBD1,CASSTTGENTEAFF,TGTGCCAGCAGCACGACAGGGGAGAACACTGAAGCTTTCTTT
TRBJ1-2,TRBV10-3,-,-,CAISDRPDRPYGYTF,TGTGCCATCAGTGACCGACCAGACAGACCCTATGGCTACACCTTC
TRBJ2-1,TRBV11-3,-,TRBD2,CASSLYGGGAPNEQFF,TGTGCCAGCAGCTTATATGGCGGGGGGGCCCCCAATGAGCAGTTCTTC
TRBJ2-6,TRBV5-8,-,-,CASSSNPSGALSGANVLTF,TGTGCCAGCAGCTCAAACCCATCAGGGGCCCTCTCTGGGGCCAACGTCCTGACTTTC
TRBJ1-3,TRBV3-1/TRBV3-2,-,-,CASSQREAGNTIYF,TGTGCCAGCAGCCAAAGGGAGGCTGGAAACACCATATATTTT
TRBJ1-2,TRBV3-1/TRBV3-2,-,TRBD1,CASSQSGTEPYGYTF,TGTGCCAGCAGCCAATCGGGGACAGAACCTTATGGCTACACCTTC
TRBJ1-5,TRBV7-8,-,-,CASSLVAAYQPQHF,TGTGCCAGCAGCTTAGTGGCTGCCTATCAGCCCCAGCATTTT
TRBJ1-6,TRBV25-1,few,-,CASSDPGSSSPLHF,TGTGCCAGCAGTGACCCAGGGTCGAGCTCACCCCTCCACTTT
TRBJ1-1,TRBV4-1,-,-,CASSHARAGTEAFF,TGCGCCAGCAGCCATGCGAGGGCGGGGACTGAAGCTTTCTTT
TRBJ1-4,TRBV6-6,-,-,CAVERGSGNEKLFF,TGTGCCGTCGAGCGGGGGAGTGGTAATGAAAAACTGTTTTTT
TRBJ2-1,TRBV4-2,-,TRBD2,CASSRAGTSGYNEQFF,TGTGCCAGCAGCAGAGCAGGGACTAGCGGATACAATGAGCAGTTCTTC
TRBJ1-1,TRBV30,-,-,CAFSRRSGLDTEAFF,TGTGCCTTCTCGCGACGGAGCGGGTTGGACACTGAAGCTTTCTTT
TRBJ2-4,TRBV3-1/TRBV3-2,-,-,CASSQELAQNIQYF,TGTGCCAGCAGCCAAGAGCTAGCGCAAAACATTCAGTACTTC
TRBJ2-5,TRBV19,-,-,CASSIDSRWGGGTQETQYF,TGTGCCAGTAGTATAGATAGCCGCTGGGGAGGGGGTACACAAGAGACCCAGTACTTC
TRBJ1-1,TRBV4-3,-,-,CASSQEAGGTEAFF,TGCGCCAGCAGCCAAGAGGCAGGTGGCACTGAAGCTTTCTTT
TRBJ2-7,TRBV19,-,-,CASIGGGCEQYF,TGTGCCAGTATAGGAGGGGGCTGCGAGCAGTACTTC
TRBJ1-1,TRBV9,-,-,CASSVAMQGQNTEAFF,TGTGCCAGCAGCGTAGCGATGCAGGGACAGAACACTGAAGCTTTCTTT
TRBJ1-5,TRBV6-5,-,-,CASSWAGNGQPQHF,TGTGCCAGCAGTTGGGCAGGGAACGGGCAGCCCCAGCATTTT